The 6 T cell receptor beta chains below come from one sample, sequenced in a study of control samples from healthy donors and cancer patients. Profiled with immunoSEQ multiplex PCR; TCRdb holds only in-frame clones, not every one. The repertoire holds some 120,000 clones, with 80% to 90% as singletons. Input material: PBMCs. The receptors were sampled from a woman in her forties or fifties with colorectal cancer.

The V gene is TRBV5-1, the J gene TRBJ1-1; 10 bases line up with TRBD1. This CDR3 contains 14 residues. The V segment lost 3 bases and the J segment 2 bases; nucleotides outside the gene matches: 1. Germline CDR1 is SGHRS and CDR2 is YFSETQ. In DNA form, the CDR3 reads TGCGCCAGCAGCTGGACAGGGGGTAACACTGAAGCTTTCTTT. It encodes CASSWTGGNTEAFF.

The chain links TRBV5-4 to TRBJ1-2, with D unclear. This CDR3 is built from 13 residues. V shed 4 bases and J shed 1 base, with 8 bases lying between them. Germline-derived CDR1 and CDR2 are SGHNT and YYREEE (reference sequence). The CDR3: CASSQDFNYGYTF. The CDR3 DNA sequence: TGTGCCAGCAGCCAAGACTTTAACTATGGCTACACCTTC.

On this clone itself: Different DNA sequences within this sample yield the same CDR3. The genes are TRBV27 and TRBJ2-6; a weak D match, TRBD1 (6 bases). Germline assignment: CDR1 MNHEY and CDR2 SMNVEV (reference sequence). Trimming removed 6 bases at V and 4 bases at J, with 16 bases between. There are 16 residues in the CDR3. CDR3 in DNA: TGTGCCAGCAGCCCAAGATCAGGGGTAGGGGCCAACGTCCTGACTTTC. Translation: CASSPRSGVGANVLTF.

The rearrangement links TRBV6-1 to TRBJ2-3, with 8 bases aligning to TRBD2. This CDR3 is 14 amino acids long. The germline V gene has CDR1 MNHNS and CDR2 SASEGT. V was pared by 2 bases and J by 6 bases, with 4 bases of the junction left unmatched. The CDR3 reads CASSERGGYDTQYF. The CDR3 region has the DNA TGTGCCAGCAGTGAACGGGGGGGCTATGATACGCAGTATTTT.

This rearrangement joins TRBV27 to TRBJ1-2, with a possible D match to TRBD1 (6 bases). Germline CDR1 reads MNHEY; CDR2 reads SMNVEV (reference sequence). Trimming stripped 2 bases from V and 7 bases from J, with 20 bases between. The CDR3 length is 16 residues. The CDR3 DNA is TGTGCCAGCAGTTTACACAAAATGTCAGGGGCCCGTGGCTACACCTTC. As protein: CASSLHKMSGARGYTF.

The table lists this clone with a count of one. The chain joins TRBV11-3 to TRBJ2-5; D possibly matches TRBD1 or TRBD2 (6 bases each). Germline-derived CDR1 and CDR2 are SGHNT and YENEEA. Trimming stripped 5 bases from V and 5 bases from J, with 15 bases between. This CDR3 region has 14 residues. The CDR3 is CASSAKGGRETQYF. As DNA, the CDR3 is TGTGCCAGCAGCGCTAAGGGGGGCCGGGAGACCCAGTACTTC.